The rows below give T cell receptor beta chains drawn from one sample of a study of response to subunit inactivated influenza vaccine. TCRdb independently ran MiXCR on the RT-PCR reads; one entry per CDR3 protein. The table records more than 450,000 distinct CDR3 sequences, less than 10% of them present only once. The starting material was PBMCs from blood, obtained about 23 months after vaccination. The receptors originated from a man between 45 and 75 years old who received an inactivated influenza vaccine. Both conserved end residues are part of each CDR3. D genes are given only for firm matches. Clone size is given for some rows only: seen once, a few or many times, or a class if the clone is expanded.

-	TRBV5-1	TRBD1	TRBJ1-3	CASSLINPGQGPGNTIYF	TGCGCCAGCAGCTTAATCAACCCGGGACAGGGGCCTGGAAACACCATATATTTT
-	TRBV7-2	-	TRBJ2-2	CASSLGPFGRTNTGELFF	TGTGCCAGCAGCTTAGGGCCGTTCGGCCGTACGAACACCGGGGAGCTGTTTTTT
-	TRBV18	TRBD1	TRBJ2-7	CASSPRDRDPQQYF	TGTGCCAGCTCACCAAGGGACAGAGACCCTCAGCAGTACTTC
few	TRBV5-1	TRBD2	TRBJ2-1	CASSLIGGGAHNEQFF	TGCGCCAGCAGCTTGATCGGCGGGGGGGCCCACAATGAGCAGTTCTTC
many	TRBV28	-	TRBJ2-2	CASSLSRPGELFF	TGTGCCAGCAGTTTAAGTAGACCCGGGGAGCTGTTTTTT
-	TRBV5-6	-	TRBJ2-7	CASSSDFTREQYF	TGTGCCAGCAGCTCGGACTTTACCCGCGAGCAGTACTTC
many	TRBV7-9	TRBD2	TRBJ2-1	CASSLGLAGLNEQFF	TGTGCCAGCAGTTTAGGACTAGCGGGACTCAATGAGCAGTTCTTC
-	TRBV20-1	TRBD2	TRBJ2-5	CSIAGGPLETQYF	TGCAGTATAGCGGGAGGGCCGTTGGAGACCCAGTACTTC
few	TRBV28	-	TRBJ1-3	CASSLSVGSGNTIYF	TGTGCCAGCAGCCTCTCCGTGGGAAGTGGAAACACCATATATTTT
many	TRBV3-1	-	TRBJ2-7	CASSQDDRHEQYF	TGTGCCAGCAGCCAAGATGACAGACACGAGCAGTACTTC
-	TRBV10-3	-	TRBJ2-2	CAISESGDTGELFF	TGTGCCATCAGTGAATCGGGGGACACCGGGGAGCTGTTTTTT
few	TRBV28	-	TRBJ2-2	CASSYIRDFAGGELFF	TGTGCCAGCAGTTATATACGGGACTTCGCTGGCGGGGAGCTGTTTTTT
-	TRBV15	-	TRBJ2-1	CATSRVGGPYNEQFF	TGTGCCACCAGCAGAGTTGGGGGACCATACAATGAGCAGTTCTTC
-	TRBV25-1	TRBD1	TRBJ2-7	CASSDAGGLISYEQYF	TGTGCCAGCAGTGACGCAGGGGGCTTAATCTCCTACGAGCAGTACTTC
many	TRBV12-3/TRBV12-4	TRBD2	TRBJ2-2	CASRIASGGNTGELFF	TGTGCCAGCAGAATAGCTAGCGGGGGTAACACCGGGGAGCTGTTTTTT
many	TRBV10-3	TRBD1	TRBJ1-2	CAISEPGQGFGYTF	TGTGCCATCAGTGAGCCCGGACAGGGGTTTGGCTACACCTTC
-	TRBV7-9	-	TRBJ2-7	CASSLARSGPLSYEQYF	TGTGCCAGCAGCTTAGCGCGTTCGGGGCCTCTGTCCTACGAGCAGTACTTC
-	TRBV7-2	-	TRBJ2-1	CASIDRGSNEQFF	TGTGCCAGCATTGATAGGGGAAGCAATGAGCAGTTCTTC
many	TRBV20-1	-	TRBJ2-3	CSAREGDTQYF	TGCAGTGCTAGAGAGGGGGATACGCAGTATTTT
few	TRBV5-1	-	TRBJ2-2	CASSLGRSGAGELFF	TGCGCCAGCAGCCTAGGACGGTCTGGGGCCGGGGAGCTGTTTTTT
-	TRBV29-1	TRBD1	TRBJ2-5	CSVPDRVRETQYF	TGCAGCGTTCCAGACAGGGTCCGAGAGACCCAGTACTTC
-	TRBV2	-	TRBJ1-6	CASRDSSPLHF	TGTGCCAGCAGGGACTCTTCACCCCTCCACTTT
-	TRBV20-1	TRBD2	TRBJ2-5	CSARDSAAGGTQYF	TGCAGTGCTAGAGATTCGGCCGCGGGGGGGACCCAGTACTTC
-	TRBV20-1	TRBD1	TRBJ1-5	CSARDRDWGTVANQPQHF	TGCAGTGCTAGAGACCGAGACTGGGGGACAGTGGCAAATCAGCCCCAGCATTTT
many	TRBV6-2/TRBV6-3	-	TRBJ2-7	CASSAVFPSYEQYF	TGTGCCAGCAGTGCCGTTTTCCCCTCCTACGAGCAGTACTTC
few	TRBV15	TRBD1	TRBJ2-7	CAISWDRVDPYEQYF	TGTGCCATTTCGTGGGACAGGGTGGATCCCTACGAGCAGTACTTC
-	TRBV5-4	TRBD1	TRBJ2-3	CASSFRAGGDDTQYF	TGTGCCAGCAGCTTTCGGGCAGGGGGCGATGATACGCAGTATTTT
few	TRBV20-1	-	TRBJ1-1	CSYRVRAEAFF	TGCAGTTACAGGGTTAGGGCTGAAGCTTTCTTT
-	TRBV15	-	TRBJ2-3	CATSTPYRDLRTDTQYF	TGTGCCACCAGCACCCCATACAGGGACTTGAGGACAGATACGCAGTATTTT
-	TRBV12-3/TRBV12-4	TRBD1	TRBJ2-4	CASSPGTGKNIQYF	TGTGCCAGCAGTCCCGGGACAGGCAAAAACATTCAGTACTTC
-	TRBV28	TRBD1	TRBJ2-1	CASSPAGQGASEQFF	TGTGCCAGCAGCCCCGCAGGACAGGGGGCCAGCGAGCAGTTCTTC
-	TRBV4-3	-	TRBJ2-2	CASRLIGTPAGELFF	TGCGCCAGCCGCCTAATCGGGACCCCGGCCGGGGAGCTGTTTTTT
-	TRBV11-2	-	TRBJ2-5	CASSLSTGIAETQYF	TGTGCCAGCAGCTTGAGCACAGGGATAGCTGAGACCCAGTACTTC
many	TRBV10-2	-	TRBJ2-3	CASSERRNPADTQYF	TGCGCCAGCAGTGAGCGACGGAATCCAGCAGATACGCAGTATTTT
-	TRBV20-1	-	TRBJ2-1	CSARVGREAYNEQFF	TGCAGTGCTAGAGTTGGGCGGGAAGCCTACAATGAGCAGTTCTTC
many	TRBV2	TRBD1	TRBJ1-2	CASSELGTGSNYGYTF	TGTGCCAGCAGTGAATTGGGGACAGGGAGTAATTATGGCTACACCTTC
few	TRBV20-1	-	TRBJ2-1	CSASRRGGLNEQFF	TGCAGTGCTAGCAGGCGGGGTGGGTTGAATGAGCAGTTCTTC
few	TRBV6-2/TRBV6-3	-	TRBJ1-5	CASSSWPFGGQPQHF	TGTGCCAGCAGTAGCTGGCCTTTCGGTGGGCAGCCCCAGCATTTT
-	TRBV20-1	TRBD2	TRBJ2-1	CSAIAGGIYNEQFF	TGCAGTGCTATAGCGGGAGGGATATACAATGAGCAGTTCTTC
-	TRBV5-1	-	TRBJ2-5	CASSRGTAGETQYF	TGCGCCAGCAGCCGAGGGACGGCTGGAGAGACCCAGTACTTC
few	TRBV5-1	-	TRBJ2-1	CASSLEFPAYNEQFF	TGCGCCAGCAGCTTGGAGTTCCCCGCCTACAATGAGCAGTTCTTC
many	TRBV20-1	TRBD1	TRBJ2-7	CSARWTGGYEQYF	TGCAGTGCTAGGTGGACAGGGGGCTACGAGCAGTACTTC
-	TRBV7-2	TRBD1	TRBJ2-2	CASSGQTNTGELFF	TGTGCCAGCTCGGGACAGACAAACACCGGGGAGCTGTTTTTT
few	TRBV6-6	-	TRBJ1-5	CASSYSDQPQHF	TGTGCCAGCAGTTACTCAGATCAGCCCCAGCATTTT
-	TRBV12-3/TRBV12-4	-	TRBJ2-1	CASSSPFIWGPNNEQFF	TGTGCCAGCAGTTCCCCCTTTATATGGGGGCCAAACAATGAGCAGTTCTTC
many	TRBV27	-	TRBJ1-2	CASSSHINYGYTF	TGTGCCAGCAGCTCCCACATTAACTATGGCTACACCTTC